One and the same sample provided the 26 T cell receptor beta chains below, sequenced in a study of cytomegalovirus exposure and HLA in healthy donors. Assay: immunoSEQ multiplex PCR; the TCRdb copy retains only in-frame clones and omits some. The table has 150,000 to 200,000 clones, over 80% seen once. Sequenced material: PBMCs. These receptors originate from a man between 25 and 39 years old in good health and CMV-seropositive.

The J gene is TRBJ2-5, the V gene TRBV27; TRBD2 matches at 12 bases. V shed 5 bases and J 4 bases; nucleotides not matched to a gene: 2. Germline CDR1 and CDR2: MNHEY and SMNVEV (reference sequence). The CDR3 is made up of 14 amino acids. The CDR3 region has the DNA TGTGCCAGCAGTACGGGACTAGCGGGAGAGACCCAGTACTTC. Residues: CASSTGLAGETQYF.

This sequence joins TRBV6-5 and TRBJ2-7; possibly TRBD1 for D (6 bases). The CDR3 is 15 amino acids. The germline V gene has CDR1 MNHEY and CDR2 SVGAGI. Trimming removed 4 bases from V and 5 bases from J, with 18 bases in between. The CDR3 DNA sequence: TGTGCCAGCAGTTCCCTCGGTCAGGGGATCCACGAGCAGTACTTC. This translates into CASSSLGQGIHEQYF.

This clone was seen a few times. CDR3 amino acids: CASSELGLEETQYF. The CDR3 coding sequence is TGTGCCAGCAGTGAATTGGGACTAGAAGAGACCCAGTACTTC. This chain links TRBV27 with TRBJ2-5; TRBD2 aligns across 8 bases. Per germline, CDR1 MNHEY and CDR2 SMNVEV (reference sequence). CDR3 length: 14 amino acids. V lost 5 bases, J lost 3 bases, and 5 bases stayed unmatched.

The chain is built from TRBV11-3 and TRBJ2-1; 10 nucleotides align to TRBD1. CDR3 length equals 15 residues. Trimming cost V 5 bases and J 6 bases; bases outside gene matches: 7. Germline CDR1 is SGHNT and CDR2 is YENEEA. As DNA, the CDR3 is TGTGCCAGCAGCAGCCGGGACAGGGGAGGCAATGAGCAGTTCTTC. The encoded protein is CASSSRDRGGNEQFF. The full variable domain, in which reference TRBV11-3 and TRBJ2-1 provide the parts outside the CDR3, is EAGVVQSPRYKIIEKKQPVAFWCNPISGHNTLYWYLQNLGQGPELLIRYENEEAVDDSQLPKDRFSAERLKGVDSTLKIQPAELGDSAVYLCASSSRDRGGNEQFFGPGTRLTVL.

Only one count was recorded for this clone. The chain is built from TRBV6-5 and TRBJ2-7; the D gene is possibly TRBD2 (5 bases). V shed 6 bases and J shed 1 base, with 16 bases lying between them. The CDR3 runs to 15 residues. Per the germline V gene, CDR1 is MNHEY and CDR2 is SVGAGI. In nucleotides, the CDR3 is TGTGCCAGCAGCCTAACTAGTTCGGGGTCCTACGAGCAGTACTTC. Translating it yields CASSLTSSGSYEQYF.

The gene calls are TRBV11-2 and TRBJ1-2; no firm D call. With 1 base removed from V and 0 bases from J, the gap between germline ends came to 9 bases. Per germline, CDR1 SGHAT and CDR2 FQNNGV. The CDR3 consists of 15 residues. The CDR3 bases are TGTGCCAGCAGCTTAGTCGCAAGAGCTAACTATGGCTACACCTTC. It encodes CASSLVARANYGYTF.

The chain has TRBV28 and TRBJ2-5; TRBD2 agrees at 8 bases. Germline assignment: CDR1 MDHEN and CDR2 SYDVKM. After removal of 5 bases from V and 2 bases from J, the junction contained 10 bases not matched to a gene. This CDR3 comprises 16 residues. DNA of the CDR3: TGTGCCAGCAGTCCGGGGGGGGTAGCGGGGCAAGAGACCCAGTACTTC. Translating gives CASSPGGVAGQETQYF. Using reference TRBV28 and TRBJ2-5 for the parts outside the CDR3, the full variable domain is DVKVTQSSRYLVKRTGEKVFLECVQDMDHENMFWYRQDPGLGLRLIYFSYDVKMKEKGDIPEGYSVSREKKERFSLILESASTNQTSMYLCASSPGGVAGQETQYFGPGTRLLVL.

The rearrangement links TRBV4-2 to TRBJ2-7; TRBD1 is a possible D gene (6 bases). The germline CDR1 and CDR2 sequences are LGHNA and YNFKEQ. The CDR3 contains 18 residues. The germline V and J ends were trimmed by 0 bases and 1 base, with 19 bases remaining between them. Here the CDR3 reads CASSQDLATGISSYEQYF. The CDR3, as DNA: TGTGCCAGCAGCCAAGATCTGGCCACAGGGATATCTTCCTACGAGCAGTACTTC.

The chain couples TRBV12-5 to TRBJ1-1; perhaps TRBD1 as D (5 bases). The length of the CDR3 is 16 residues. CDR1 and CDR2 from the germline V gene are LGHNT and FRNRAP. V lost 0 bases and J 3 bases, leaving 14 bases between the germline ends. CDR3 nucleotide sequence: TGTGCTAGTGGTTTGGTCTTATATGGCAGGGACACTGAAGCTTTCTTT. Translated, it gives CASGLVLYGRDTEAFF.

The chain employs TRBV4-3 and TRBJ2-3; TRBD2 agrees at 7 bases. Germline CDR1 reads LGHNA; CDR2 reads YSLEER. The junction had 4 bases not matched to a gene; V was cut back by 4 bases and J by 6 bases. This CDR3 contains 13 residues. The CDR3 DNA reads as TGCGCCAGCAGCCCCCGGGGAGGGGATACGCAGTATTTT. It is translated as CASSPRGGDTQYF.

The rearrangement uses TRBV9 and TRBJ2-5; a weak D match, TRBD2 (7 bases). CDR3 length: 15 residues. Germline CDR1 and CDR2: SGDLS and YYNGEE. The V gene lost 3 bases and the J gene lost 5 bases, with 17 bases spanning the gap. The CDR3 spells CASSGGGGRVETQYF. CDR3 sequence (DNA): TGTGCCAGCAGCGGGGGCGGGGGCAGGGTGGAGACCCAGTACTTC. Full variable domain (rest looked up from reference TRBV9 and TRBJ2-5): DSGVTQTPKHLITATGQRVTLRCSPRSGDLSVYWYQQSLDQGLQFLIQYYNGEERAKGNILERFSAQQFPDLHSELNLSSLELGDSALYFCASSGGGGRVETQYFGPGTRLLVL.

This chain connects TRBV7-9 to TRBJ2-7, with 7 positions matching TRBD2. Germline V lookup: CDR1 SEHNR, CDR2 FQNEAQ (reference sequence). V was pared by 4 bases and J by 6 bases, with 6 bases of the junction left unmatched. The CDR3 is 13 amino acids. The CDR3 is CASSSPGGFEQYF. The CDR3 coding sequence is TGTGCCAGCAGCTCCCCCGGGGGGTTCGAGCAGTACTTC.

The rearrangement uses TRBV15 and TRBJ2-7; weak D call: TRBD1 (5 bases). CDR1 and CDR2 (germline): LNHNV, YYDKDF (reference sequence). Between the trimmed V and J ends, which lost 4 bases and 4 bases, there was a span of 14 bases. This CDR3 has 14 residues. The CDR3 loop is CATSTPQGRYEQYF. In nucleotides, the CDR3 is TGTGCCACCAGCACTCCCCAGGGCAGATACGAGCAGTACTTC. The whole variable domain, remainder taken from reference TRBV15 and TRBJ2-7, is DAMVIQNPRYQVTQFGKPVTLSCSQTLNHNVMYWYQQKSSQAPKLLFHYYDKDFNNEADTPDNFQSRRPNTSFCFLDIRSPGLGDTAMYLCATSTPQGRYEQYFGPGTRLTVT.

This clone was counted once. This rearrangement joins TRBV15 to TRBJ1-5; TRBD1 matches at 9 bases. The trim removed 5 bases at V and 3 bases at J, leaving 8 bases unmatched. The CDR3 spans 16 residues. CDR1 LNHNV and CDR2 YYDKDF come from the germline V gene (reference sequence). The CDR3 loop reads CATSGNRGLYNQPQHF. CDR3 nucleotide sequence: TGTGCCACCAGCGGAAACAGGGGGCTTTACAATCAGCCCCAGCATTTT.

This chain links TRBV11-2 with TRBJ1-5, with D perhaps matching TRBD1 (5 bases). Germline V CDR1 and CDR2: SGHAT, FQNNGV. The CDR3 contains 17 residues. V dropped 1 base and J dropped 0 bases, with 13 bases sitting between them. This chain's CDR3 is CASSLGPGLNSNQPQHF. The CDR3 coding sequence is TGTGCCAGCAGCTTAGGGCCGGGACTTAATAGCAATCAGCCCCAGCATTTT.

The V and J genes are TRBV5-1 and TRBJ2-7, with TRBD2 matching 13 bases. The CDR3 contains 16 residues. J was trimmed by 1 base and V by 4 bases; bases with no gene match: 5. Germline V CDR1 and CDR2: SGHRS, YFSETQ. The chain's CDR3 is CASSPTSGGWSYEQYF. The CDR3 bases are TGCGCCAGCAGCCCGACTAGCGGGGGGTGGTCCTACGAGCAGTACTTC.

The gene calls are TRBV19 and TRBJ1-1; no clear D. The V and J ends lost 3 bases and 4 bases respectively, with 12 bases between them. The length of the CDR3 is 14 residues. Germline V CDR1 and CDR2: LNHDA, SQIVND (reference sequence). For the CDR3, the DNA is TGTGCCAGTAGTATCGGAGGAGGTTTCACTGAAGCTTTCTTT. It codes for CASSIGGGFTEAFF.

The chain joins TRBV19 to TRBJ1-5; D is possibly TRBD1 (5 bases). The CDR3 runs 13 residues. Germline CDR1 LNHDA, CDR2 SQIVND (reference sequence). V was shortened by 8 bases and J by 0 bases, with 8 bases between the two germline ends. The CDR3 DNA is TGTGCCAGTCACAGGAATAGCAATCAGCCCCAGCATTTT. Translated, it gives CASHRNSNQPQHF. The entire variable domain, with the rest obtained from reference TRBV19 and TRBJ1-5, is as follows: DGGITQSPKYLFRKEGQNVTLSCEQNLNHDAMYWYRQDPGQGLRLIYYSQIVNDFQKGDIAEGYSVSREKKESFPLTVTSAQKNPTAFYLCASHRNSNQPQHFGDGTRLSIL.

The chain joins TRBV13 to TRBJ2-7, with D possibly being TRBD1 (5 bases). Germline assignment: CDR1 PRHDT and CDR2 FYEKMQ (reference sequence). V was pared by 1 base and J by 2 bases, with 9 bases between. The CDR3 is made up of 14 amino acids. The CDR3, as DNA: TGTGCCAGCAGCTTAGAACAGGTTCCCTACGAGCAGTACTTC. Translation: CASSLEQVPYEQYF. The whole variable domain, remainder taken from reference TRBV13 and TRBJ2-7, is AAGVIQSPRHLIKEKRETATLKCYPIPRHDTVYWYQQGPGQDPQFLISFYEKMQSDKGSIPDRFSAQQFSDYHSELNMSSLELGDSALYFCASSLEQVPYEQYFGPGTRLTVT.

The rearrangement joins TRBV7-3 to TRBJ2-2; 7 bases line up with TRBD1. CDR3 length: 18 amino acids. Unmatched junction bases numbered 13, after V lost 3 bases and J lost 3 bases. In germline, CDR1 is SGHTA, CDR2 FQGTGA. The CDR3 sequence: CASSFAGTEGADTGELFF. CDR3 bases: TGTGCCAGCAGCTTCGCCGGGACAGAGGGGGCGGACACCGGGGAGCTGTTTTTT. The complete variable domain, with remaining parts taken from reference TRBV7-3 and TRBJ2-2, reads GAGVSQTPSNKVTEKGKYVELRCDPISGHTALYWYRQSLGQGPEFLIYFQGTGAADDSGLPNDRFFAVRPEGSVSTLKIQRTERGDSAVYLCASSFAGTEGADTGELFFGEGSRLTVL.

This clone has just a few counts. The CDR3 protein is CASSLVSGTTYEQYF. The CDR3 bases are TGTGCCAGCAGCTTAGTTTCCGGTACTACCTACGAGCAGTACTTC. The chain has TRBV7-8 and TRBJ2-7; no firm D call. Germline V gives CDR1 SGHVS, CDR2 FQNEAQ. The CDR3 runs to 15 residues. V was shortened by 1 base and J by 2 bases, with 12 bases between the two germline ends.

The chain carries TRBV19 and TRBJ2-7; 10 nucleotides line up with TRBD1. Per the germline V gene, CDR1 is LNHDA and CDR2 is SQIVND (reference sequence). This CDR3 has 14 residues. V dropped 6 bases and J dropped 2; count of bases not matched to a gene: 4. CDR3 sequence reads: CASSLGTGAYEQYF. CDR3 coding DNA: TGTGCCAGTAGCCTCGGGACAGGGGCCTACGAGCAGTACTTC.

The chain has TRBV18 and TRBJ1-1, with D tentatively TRBD1 (6 bases). Germline assignment: CDR1 KGHSH and CDR2 LQKENI. The CDR3 is 15 amino acids. The V gene lost 0 bases and the J gene lost 3 bases, with 11 bases spanning the gap. The CDR3 region has the DNA TGTGCCAGCTCACCACCAGGGAGGGGGGACACTGAAGCTTTCTTT. Translation gives CASSPPGRGDTEAFF.

The V call is TRBV25-1, the J call TRBJ1-2; D remains ambiguous. The CDR3 is made up of 14 amino acids. With 1 base removed from V and 8 bases from J, the gap between germline ends came to 14 bases. Germline CDR1 MGHDK, CDR2 SYGVNS. The CDR3 bases are TGTGCCAGCAGTGAATTCACCGGGGATCCCGGCTACACCTTC. The encoded protein is CASSEFTGDPGYTF.

J is TRBJ2-7 and V is TRBV2, with TRBD1 matching over 8 bases. CDR3 size: 15 residues. The V segment lost 5 bases and the J segment 1 base; nucleotides outside the gene matches: 7. Germline loops: CDR1 SNHLY, CDR2 FYNNEI. CDR3 coding DNA: TGTGCCAGCAGTCCCCGGGACAGGTGGTCCTACGAGCAGTACTTC. It codes for CASSPRDRWSYEQYF.

The table lists this clone with a few counts. J is TRBJ1-3 and V is TRBV7-2; 8 positions agree with TRBD1. Trimming took 1 base from V and 5 from J; bases not matched to a gene: 4. In germline, CDR1 is SGHTA, CDR2 FQGNSA. The length of the CDR3 is 15 residues. The CDR3 DNA follows: TGTGCCAGCAGCTTAGATACAGGGGGGAGAAACACCATATATTTT. Translating gives CASSLDTGGRNTIYF.